The clone carrying this T cell receptor beta chain came up a few times. The sample is drawn from a study of identical twins. In germline, CDR1 is MNHEY, CDR2 SMNVEV (reference sequence). Trimming cost V 3 bases and J 6 bases, with 14 bases left between them. This CDR3 region has 14 residues. Via MiXCR, TCRdb re-called the 5' RACE reads, giving one row per CDR3 protein. The table lists about 190,000 distinct CDR3 sequences, 15% of them singletons. The same sample was also studied in work on T cells expressing NK-cell markers.

This TCR was sampled from a woman under 30 in good health. Source material: CD8+ T cells sorted from blood. The rearrangement links TRBV27 to TRBJ2-5; D may be TRBD2 (7 bases). As DNA, the CDR3 is TGTGCCAGCAGTTTGACAAGGGGGGGGAAGACCCAGTACTTC. Protein: CASSLTRGGKTQYF.